The 30 T cell receptor beta chains below were found in one sample sequenced in a study of blood T cell repertoires in COVID-19. Here immunoSEQ multiplex PCR was the method, and the copy in TCRdb shows in-frame clones only, minus some. Of 200,000 to 250,000 clones listed, approximately 90% are singletons. The sequencing input was PBMCs or T cells enriched from blood (not recorded which). The receptors originated from a man over 45 who had been exposed to COVID-19.

The count of this clone is one. V gene TRBV25-1 combines with J gene TRBJ1-1; possibly TRBD1 for D (5 bases). The ends were cut back, 4 bases at V and 4 bases at J, with 16 bases in the middle. The CDR3 runs 15 residues. Germline assignment: CDR1 MGHDK and CDR2 SYGVNS. The CDR3 spells CASSAPGRGATEAFF. The CDR3, as DNA: TGTGCCAGCAGTGCGCCCGGTAGGGGTGCCACTGAAGCTTTCTTT.

This clone was observed once. The V call is TRBV5-1, the J call TRBJ2-2; the match to TRBD1 covers 9 bases. After removal of 3 bases from V and 0 bases from J, the junction contained 3 bases not matched to a gene. The CDR3 loop spans 16 amino acids. CDR1 and CDR2 (germline): SGHRS, YFSETQ. In nucleotides, the CDR3 is TGCGCCAGCAGCTGGACAGGGGAGGCGAACACCGGGGAGCTGTTTTTT. Translation gives CASSWTGEANTGELFF.

The chain recombines TRBV15 with TRBJ1-2; 9 bases match TRBD1. V lost 0 bases to trimming and J lost 5 bases; unmatched junction nucleotides: 4. The CDR3 has 15 residues. From germline, CDR1 is LNHNV and CDR2 YYDKDF (reference sequence). The CDR3 sequence: CATSREPGTGYGYTF. In DNA, the CDR3 is TGTGCCACCAGCAGAGAACCCGGGACAGGGTATGGCTACACCTTC.

The gene calls are TRBV5-6 and TRBJ1-2, with D maybe TRBD1 (5 bases). This CDR3 spans 16 amino acids. The germline V gene encodes CDR1 SGHDT and CDR2 YYEEEE. The V end was cut by 2 bases, the J end by 4 bases, with 18 bases between. The CDR3 DNA reads as TGTGCCAGCAGCTTAGCCAAGGGGTCTCGCCTCTATGGCTACACCTTC. This sequence encodes CASSLAKGSRLYGYTF.

The chain recombines TRBV9 with TRBJ1-2, with D perhaps TRBD1 (5 bases). The V gene's germline CDR1 is SGDLS and CDR2 YYNGEE. Between the trimmed V and J ends, which lost 0 bases and 0 bases, there was a span of 9 bases. The CDR3 covers 15 residues. The CDR3 DNA sequence: TGTGCCAGCAGCGTAGCTGCGGGGGCTAACTATGGCTACACCTTC. This gives the protein CASSVAAGANYGYTF.

Worth noting for this clone: The same CDR3 is also encoded by other DNA sequences in this sample. The V gene is TRBV7-2, the J gene TRBJ2-7; the D gene is possibly TRBD1 (5 bases). CDR1 and CDR2 from the germline V gene are SGHTA and FQGNSA. The CDR3 consists of 14 residues. V dropped 1 base and J dropped 1 base, with 8 bases sitting between them. As DNA, the CDR3 is TGTGCCAGCAGCTTAGAGACAGAGTCCTACGAGCAGTACTTC. This gives the protein CASSLETESYEQYF.

This rearrangement joins TRBV19 to TRBJ1-1, with D possibly TRBD1 on 6 matching bases. The CDR3 length is 14 residues. CDR1 and CDR2 from the germline V gene are LNHDA and SQIVND (reference sequence). Trimming took off 6 bases at V and 7 bases at J, with 18 bases between the two ends. DNA for the CDR3: TGTGCCAGTAGCCCCCTTGGGGGGGCCAATGAAGCTTTCTTT. Its protein is CASSPLGGANEAFF. The full variable domain, rest sourced from reference TRBV19 and TRBJ1-1, is DGGITQSPKYLFRKEGQNVTLSCEQNLNHDAMYWYRQDPGQGLRLIYYSQIVNDFQKGDIAEGYSVSREKKESFPLTVTSAQKNPTAFYLCASSPLGGANEAFFGQGTRLTVV.

V usage is TRBV9 and J usage is TRBJ2-2, with 7 bases that match TRBD2. Germline V CDR1 and CDR2: SGDLS, YYNGEE. The V gene end was trimmed by 4 bases and the J gene end by 1 base; junction bases not matched to a gene: 7. This CDR3 is 16 amino acids long. The CDR3 reads CASSPRLAVNTGELFF. Written as DNA, the CDR3 is TGTGCCAGCAGCCCTAGGCTAGCGGTGAACACCGGGGAGCTGTTTTTT.

The V call is TRBV7-3, the J call TRBJ1-2, with TRBD1 matching 8 bases. The CDR3 consists of 13 residues. With 5 bases clipped from V and 8 bases from J, the junction kept 7 bases outside the gene matches. CDR1 is SGHTA and CDR2 is FQGTGA in the germline V gene. CDR3 DNA: TGTGCCAGCAGCCAAGGACAGGGTCAAGGCTACACCTTC. Protein product: CASSQGQGQGYTF.

In its sample, this clone was seen a few times. The chain combines TRBV6-5 with TRBJ1-2, with no clear D. There are 13 residues in the CDR3. The V gene's germline CDR1 is MNHEY and CDR2 SVGAGI. V was trimmed by 10 bases and J by 6 bases, leaving 18 bases between them. DNA of the CDR3: TGTGCCACCCCGGTCCCCGGTCCCCATGGCTACACCTTC. Translated, it gives CATPVPGPHGYTF.

The chain has TRBV28 and TRBJ2-3, with 7 bases fitting TRBD1. The CDR3 runs to 14 residues. The V gene end was trimmed by 4 bases and the J gene end by 4 bases; junction bases not matched to a gene: 5. Germline values: CDR1 MDHEN, CDR2 SYDVKM. The CDR3 nucleotides read TGTGCCAGCAGTTCCTACGACAGGGCAGATACGCAGTATTTT. It encodes CASSSYDRADTQYF.

CDR3 amino acids: CATSERTGDQPQHF. The CDR3 DNA reads as TGTGCCACCAGTGAACGGACAGGGGATCAGCCCCAGCATTTT. The genes are TRBV24-1 and TRBJ1-5; TRBD1 matches 9 bases. There are 14 residues in the CDR3. V gave up 4 bases and J gave up 5 bases; unmatched junction bases: 2. The germline CDR1 and CDR2 sequences are KGHDR and SFDVKD.

The rearrangement links TRBV6-5 to TRBJ1-5, with D possibly matching TRBD1 (6 bases). Per germline, CDR1 MNHEY and CDR2 SVGAGI. This CDR3 comprises 15 residues. Trimming took 4 bases from V and 4 from J, leaving 14 bases between them. This chain's CDR3 is CASSSRGGLNQPQHF. The DNA of the CDR3 is TGTGCCAGCAGTTCGAGGGGGGGCCTAAATCAGCCCCAGCATTTT.

The chain has TRBV28 and TRBJ1-4; no reliable D call. The germline V and J ends were trimmed by 3 bases and 4 bases, with 9 bases remaining between them. CDR1 MDHEN and CDR2 SYDVKM come from the germline V gene. This CDR3 has 14 amino acids. The CDR3 here is CASSLGQDNEKLFF. The CDR3 DNA is TGTGCCAGCAGTTTGGGTCAGGATAATGAAAAACTGTTTTTT.

The V call is TRBV6-5, the J call TRBJ1-2, with 8 positions matching TRBD1. The length of the CDR3 is 15 residues. J gave up 1 base and V 6 bases, and 7 bases lay outside the gene matches. Germline CDR1 is MNHEY and CDR2 is SVGAGI. CDR3 region: CASRLTGGRNYGYTF. Written as DNA, the CDR3 is TGTGCCAGCAGACTCACAGGGGGACGTAACTATGGCTACACCTTC.

The chain recombines TRBV18 with TRBJ2-7; TRBD2 might be the D (5 bases). The CDR3 consists of 12 residues. Germline V gene lookup returns CDR1 KGHSH and CDR2 LQKENI. The V end lost 3 bases, the J end lost 6 bases, and 9 bases lay between the germline ends. The CDR3 protein is CASSPGRVEQYV. In DNA, the CDR3 is TGTGCCAGCTCACCTGGGCGGGTCGAGCAGTACGTC.

This chain links TRBV19 with TRBJ2-1, with TRBD1 as a possible D gene (6 bases). The V end was cut by 6 bases, the J end by 1 base, with 10 bases between. Germline V gene lookup returns CDR1 LNHDA and CDR2 SQIVND (reference sequence). This CDR3 is built from 14 residues. In DNA form, the CDR3 reads TGTGCCAGTAGCCGGACAGCTTCCTACAATGAGCAGTTCTTC. This codes for CASSRTASYNEQFF.

The count of this clone is one. CDR3 DNA: TGTGCCGGCGGGCAGGGGGGCCATGGTGAAAAACTGTTTTTT. It is translated as CAGGQGGHGEKLFF. This rearrangement joins TRBV7-9 to TRBJ1-4; 7 bases are shared with TRBD1. CDR3 length equals 14 residues. CDR1 and CDR2 (germline): SEHNR, FQNEAQ (reference sequence). J was trimmed by 7 bases and V by 11 bases; bases with no gene match: 13.

CDR3 in amino acids: CASSLEMNTEAFF. The CDR3 DNA reads as TGTGCCAGCAGTCTTGAGATGAACACTGAAGCTTTCTTT. The rearrangement joins TRBV6-4 to TRBJ1-1, with no clear D. The CDR3 spans 13 residues. Germline loops: CDR1 MRHNA, CDR2 SNTAGT. V was trimmed by 5 bases and J by 0 bases, leaving 7 bases between them.

This rearrangement joins TRBV5-1 to TRBJ2-5, with D possibly matching TRBD1 (6 bases). Germline CDR1 SGHRS, CDR2 YFSETQ. CDR3 length equals 15 residues. Between the trimmed V and J ends, which lost 1 base and 6 bases, there was a span of 16 bases. The CDR3, as DNA: TGCGCCAGCAGCTTGTCCCCAGGGGAAACGAAGACCCAGTACTTC. This gives the protein CASSLSPGETKTQYF.

The V and J genes are TRBV6-5 and TRBJ1-5; D ambiguous. Between the trimmed V and J ends, which lost 7 bases and 3 bases, there was a span of 10 bases. The CDR3 runs to 13 residues. The germline V gene encodes CDR1 MNHEY and CDR2 SVGAGI. The CDR3 coding sequence is TGTGCCAGCATTCTCAACACCAATCAGCCCCAGCATTTT. Encoded protein: CASILNTNQPQHF.

The CDR3 coding sequence is TGTGCCAGCAGCTTTCCCGGGACACTTGGCACTGAAGCTTTCTTT. Protein product: CASSFPGTLGTEAFF. The chain couples TRBV5-4 to TRBJ1-1; the D gene is possibly TRBD1 (6 bases). This CDR3 is built from 15 residues. V shed 2 bases and J shed 4 bases, with 15 bases lying between them. In germline, CDR1 is SGHNT, CDR2 YYREEE (reference sequence).

The chain couples TRBV3-1 (or the pseudogene TRBV3-2) to TRBJ1-1, with D unclear. Trimming removed 1 base from V and 11 bases from J, with 8 bases in between. Germline V gene sequence: CDR1 LGHDT, CDR2 YNNKEL (reference sequence). This CDR3 contains 11 residues. Here the CDR3 DNA reads TGTGCCAGCAGCCAAGGAGCGACGGCTTTCTTT. The encoded protein is CASSQGATAFF.

The V call is TRBV7-9, the J call TRBJ1-1; 9 nucleotides line up with TRBD1. CDR1 is SEHNR and CDR2 is FQNEAQ in the germline V gene (reference sequence). Losses at the gene ends were 4 bases for V and 1 base for J; bases not matched to a gene: 10. This CDR3 comprises 17 residues. CDR3 region: CASSSVPGQGPNTEAFF. For the CDR3, the DNA is TGTGCCAGCAGCTCAGTCCCGGGACAGGGCCCGAACACTGAAGCTTTCTTT.

About this clone: Different DNA sequences within this sample yield the same CDR3. V usage is TRBV5-1 and J usage is TRBJ1-1; 8 positions agree with TRBD1. The germline V gene has CDR1 SGHRS and CDR2 YFSETQ. The CDR3 is 14 residues long. Trimming at V came to 4 bases and at J to 1 base, leaving 3 bases not matched to a gene. CDR3 sequence: CASSTTGANTEAFF. CDR3 sequence (DNA): TGCGCCAGCAGCACGACAGGGGCGAACACTGAAGCTTTCTTT.

The chain uses TRBV14 and TRBJ2-7, with TRBD1 matching 9 bases. Germline V lookup: CDR1 SGHDN, CDR2 FVKESK. The CDR3 sequence is 15 residues long. Germline trimming cut 3 bases from V and 4 bases from J; bases unmatched to any gene: 7. The CDR3 protein is CASSHPGQGYYEQYF. The CDR3 region has the DNA TGTGCCAGCAGCCACCCGGGACAGGGATATTACGAGCAGTACTTC.

This chain connects TRBV7-3 to TRBJ1-1; weak D call: TRBD1 (5 bases). V was pared by 2 bases and J by 3 bases, with 10 bases between. CDR1 and CDR2 from the germline V gene are SGHTA and FQGTGA. The CDR3 sequence is 14 residues long. CDR3 residues: CASSLSARDTEAFF. The CDR3 region has the DNA TGTGCCAGCAGCTTATCGGCCAGGGACACTGAAGCTTTCTTT. The variable domain in full, completed from reference TRBV7-3 and TRBJ1-1, reads GAGVSQTPSNKVTEKGKYVELRCDPISGHTALYWYRQSLGQGPEFLIYFQGTGAADDSGLPNDRFFAVRPEGSVSTLKIQRTERGDSAVYLCASSLSARDTEAFFGQGTRLTVV.

The chain couples TRBV5-1 to TRBJ2-3; a possible D gene is TRBD2 (5 bases). This CDR3 is built from 16 residues. Trimming cost V 0 bases and J 0 bases, with 11 bases left between them. Germline V lookup: CDR1 SGHRS, CDR2 YFSETQ. Here the CDR3 DNA reads TGCGCCAGCAGCTTGGGGGCGGGCCAGAGCACAGATACGCAGTATTTT. Its protein product is CASSLGAGQSTDTQYF. The whole variable domain, filled in from reference TRBV5-1 and TRBJ2-3, reads KAGVTQTPRYLIKTRGQQVTLSCSPISGHRSVSWYQQTPGQGLQFLFEYFSETQRNKGNFPGRFSGRQFSNSRSEMNVSTLELGDSALYLCASSLGAGQSTDTQYFGPGTRLTVL.

This sequence joins TRBV10-3 and TRBJ2-7; TRBD1 agrees at 9 bases. Germline V gene sequence: CDR1 ENHRY, CDR2 SYGVKD. Trimming took 2 bases from V and 8 from J; bases not matched to a gene: 4. CDR3 length: 13 amino acids. The CDR3 loop reads CAISEGQGRQQYV. CDR3 DNA sequence: TGTGCCATCAGTGAGGGACAGGGGCGGCAGCAGTACGTC.

The gene calls are TRBV5-1 and TRBJ1-4; the D gene is possibly TRBD1 (6 bases). CDR1 is SGHRS and CDR2 is YFSETQ in the germline V gene. The CDR3 length is 13 residues. Trimming shortened V by 5 bases and J by 7 bases, and 12 bases separated the two germline ends. CDR3: CASSGGVGEKLFF. CDR3 nucleotides: TGCGCCAGCAGTGGGGGCGTCGGTGAAAAACTGTTTTTT.